These 32 T cell receptor beta chains share one sample of origin, sequenced in a study of radiotherapy plus CTLA-4 blockade in lung cancer. Using immunoSEQ multiplex PCR, the repertoire was profiled, and TCRdb retains in-frame clones only, with some absent. The sample records 40,000 to 55,000 clones, 86% being singletons. Material: peripheral blood, obtained from a patient treated with radiotherapy plus ipilimumab. These receptor sequences come from a human donor with non-small cell lung cancer that progressed on radiotherapy plus ipilimumab. Some clones in this sample may be carry-over from other donors' samples.

The chain combines TRBV28 with TRBJ2-5; tentative D call: TRBD1 (5 bases). The DNA end lines up better with TRBJ2-7; the J call may be wrong. CDR3 length: 15 amino acids. Germline assignment: CDR1 MDHEN and CDR2 SYDVKM. CDR3 residues: CASSSYRLTSYEQYF. Written as DNA, the CDR3 is TGTGCCAGCAGTTCCTACAGGTTAACCTCCTACGAGCAGTACTTC.

This clone was seen only a few times. The gene calls are TRBV2 and TRBJ2-3; 7 positions match TRBD1. CDR3 length equals 16 residues. The germline V gene encodes CDR1 SNHLY and CDR2 FYNNEI. J gave up 3 bases and V 6 bases, and 12 bases lay outside the gene matches. The CDR3 spells CASSPEVAGGTDTQYF. DNA of the CDR3: TGTGCCAGCAGCCCGGAGGTGGCAGGGGGAACAGATACGCAGTATTTT.

V gene TRBV14 combines with J gene TRBJ2-1; TRBD2 matches 10 bases. Germline lookup yields CDR1 SGHDN and CDR2 FVKESK. J was trimmed by 8 bases and V by 1 base; bases with no gene match: 5. This CDR3 contains 15 residues. CDR3 protein: CASSQGASGSYEQFF. CDR3 sequence (DNA): TGTGCCAGCAGCCAAGGGGCTAGCGGGAGTTATGAGCAGTTCTTC.

The chain couples TRBV9 to TRBJ1-3; 10 bases map to TRBD1. V dropped 4 bases and J dropped 4; count of bases not matched to a gene: 8. Germline-derived CDR1 and CDR2 are SGDLS and YYNGEE. The CDR3 spans 16 residues. The CDR3: CASSPQTGGTGNTIYF. In DNA, the CDR3 is TGTGCCAGCAGCCCCCAGACAGGGGGCACCGGAAACACCATATATTTT.

The J gene is TRBJ2-2, the V gene TRBV6-4; 9 positions match TRBD2. The V gene end was trimmed by 4 bases and the J gene end by 0 bases; junction bases not matched to a gene: 6. CDR1 is MRHNA, CDR2 SNTAGT, per germline. There are 17 residues in the CDR3. The CDR3 reads CASSVVSGGANTGELFF. The CDR3 DNA reads TGTGCCAGCAGTGTTGTTAGCGGGGGAGCGAACACCGGGGAGCTGTTTTTT.

The chain joins TRBV9 to TRBJ2-3, with D possibly being TRBD2 (6 bases). CDR1 SGDLS and CDR2 YYNGEE come from the germline V gene. CDR3 size: 15 residues. The V and J ends lost 3 bases and 4 bases respectively, with 15 bases between them. The CDR3 DNA sequence: TGTGCCAGCAGCGCACCGGGAGCCGGGTCAGATACGCAGTATTTT. It codes for CASSAPGAGSDTQYF.

The rearrangement uses TRBV18 and TRBJ2-1; TRBD1 matches 10 bases. Germline V lookup: CDR1 KGHSH, CDR2 LQKENI. The junction had 12 bases not matched to a gene; V was cut back by 6 bases and J by 7 bases. The length of the CDR3 is 16 residues. CDR3 bases: TGTGCCAGCTCCCCTCGGACAGGGGGGGGAGAGAATGAGCAGTTCTTC. It is translated as CASSPRTGGGENEQFF.

V gene TRBV29-1 combines with J gene TRBJ2-7, with a possible D match to TRBD1 (6 bases). The CDR3 contains 13 residues. Germline V CDR1 and CDR2: SQVTM, ANQGSEA. Trimming shortened V by 4 bases and J by 5 bases, and 15 bases separated the two germline ends. In nucleotides, the CDR3 is TGCAGCGTTGTTACAGGGATGGGTAACGAGCAGTACTTC. Translating gives CSVVTGMGNEQYF.

This clone was detected only once. The chain joins TRBV18 to TRBJ2-5, with TRBD2 identical over 7 bases. V dropped 0 bases and J dropped 2; count of bases not matched to a gene: 6. The CDR3 is made up of 16 amino acids. Germline assignment: CDR1 KGHSH and CDR2 LQKENI. CDR3 sequence (DNA): TGTGCCAGCTCACCACCGCCTAGCGGTCAACAAGAGACCCAGTACTTC. It specifies CASSPPPSGQQETQYF.

The V and J genes are TRBV10-3 and TRBJ2-2, with 11 bases aligning to TRBD2. The V gene end was trimmed by 11 bases and the J gene end by 5 bases; junction bases not matched to a gene: 10. In germline, CDR1 is ENHRY, CDR2 SYGVKD. The CDR3 spans 15 residues. The CDR3 nucleotides read TGTGCCTCAAGTAGCGGGGGGGCCGAGACCGGGGAGCTGTTTTTT. It translates to CASSSGGAETGELFF.

The chain is built from TRBV7-2 and TRBJ2-1; 7 positions match TRBD2. Germline V gene sequence: CDR1 SGHTA, CDR2 FQGNSA. The CDR3 consists of 15 residues. V shed 5 bases, J shed 4 bases, and the junction held 8 bases outside the gene matches. CDR3: CASSLATSPYNEQFF. Written as DNA, the CDR3 is TGTGCCAGCAGCCTGGCGACTAGCCCGTACAATGAGCAGTTCTTC.

The V call is TRBV30, the J call TRBJ2-7, with 9 bases matching TRBD1. The trim removed 8 bases at V and 3 bases at J, leaving 8 bases unmatched. The CDR3 length is 13 residues. The V gene's germline CDR1 is GTSNPN and CDR2 SVGIG (reference sequence). The CDR3 nucleotides read TGTGCCGGGACTACAGGGGGCCGCTACGAGCAGTACTTC. It yields the protein CAGTTGGRYEQYF.

V is TRBV11-2 and J is TRBJ2-5; D gene ambiguous. The end of the DNA fits TRBJ2-7 better, so the J call may be wrong. CDR1 SGHAT and CDR2 FQNNGV come from the germline V gene. The CDR3 spans 11 residues. The CDR3 coding sequence is TGTGCCAGCACCCAATACTTCGAGCAGTACTTC. It encodes CASTQYFEQYF.

The chain employs TRBV2 and TRBJ2-3; 11 bases line up with TRBD2. V lost 6 bases, J lost 1 base, and 9 bases stayed unmatched. CDR1 is SNHLY and CDR2 is FYNNEI in the germline V gene. The CDR3 consists of 17 residues. As DNA, the CDR3 is TGTGCCAGCAGCGGTCCTAGCGGGGGGCGGGGCACAGATACGCAGTATTTT. This translates into CASSGPSGGRGTDTQYF.

The chain combines TRBV7-9 with TRBJ2-5; 7 nucleotides match TRBD2. The CDR3 covers 16 residues. The V segment lost 4 bases and the J segment 5 bases; nucleotides outside the gene matches: 13. Per germline, CDR1 SEHNR and CDR2 FQNEAQ (reference sequence). The chain's CDR3 is CASSSTPGGSGETQYF. CDR3 nucleotides: TGTGCCAGCAGCTCGACGCCGGGCGGGAGTGGTGAGACCCAGTACTTC. The whole variable domain, remainder taken from reference TRBV7-9 and TRBJ2-5, is DTGVSQNPRHKITKRGQNVTFRCDPISEHNRLYWYRQTLGQGPEFLTYFQNEAQLEKSRLLSDRFSAERPKGSFSTLEIQRTEQGDSAMYLCASSSTPGGSGETQYFGPGTRLLVL.

The chain recombines TRBV4-2 with TRBJ2-2, with a weak D call TRBD2 (6 bases). Germline loops: CDR1 LGHNA, CDR2 YNFKEQ. Trimming left V 3 bases short and J 6 bases short, with 14 bases between. The CDR3 is 15 amino acids. Here the CDR3 DNA reads TGTGCCAGCAGCCAGGATACATTAGCGGCCGGGGAGCTGTTTTTT. This encodes CASSQDTLAAGELFF.

V and J are TRBV6-6 and TRBJ2-7; 8 nucleotides agree with TRBD2. Germline CDR1 is MNHNY and CDR2 is SVGAGI (reference sequence). J was trimmed by 4 bases and V by 6 bases; bases with no gene match: 8. CDR3 length: 14 residues. Written as DNA, the CDR3 is TGTGCCAGCAGCCGGGGGGGGTTGGTGTACGAGCAGTACTTC. Its translation is CASSRGGLVYEQYF.

This chain's CDR3 is CAISENSGSYEQYF. The CDR3 DNA sequence: TGTGCCATCAGTGAAAATAGCGGCAGCTACGAGCAGTACTTC. The chain recombines TRBV10-3 with TRBJ2-7, with a possible D match to TRBD2 (6 bases). Germline loops: CDR1 ENHRY, CDR2 SYGVKD. Deletions cut 3 bases from V and 3 bases from J, with 12 bases between. There are 14 residues in the CDR3.

For this clone: An end of the junction does not agree with germline; a read error may underlie this. The chain joins TRBV29-1 to TRBJ2-5; TRBD2 matches 7 bases. Germline-derived CDR1 and CDR2 are SQVTM and ANQGSEA. This CDR3 comprises 14 residues. CDR3 amino acids: CSVSIGTTQEAQYF. The CDR3 DNA reads as TGCAGCGTTTCGATCGGGACTACACAAGAGGCCCAGTACTTC. Combining the CDR3 with reference TRBV29-1 and TRBJ2-5 gives the whole variable domain SAVISQKPSRDICQRGTSLTIQCQVDSQVTMMFWYRQQPGQSLTLIATANQGSEATYESGFVIDKFPISRPNLTFSTLTVSNMSPEDSSIYLCSVSIGTTQEAQYFGPGTRLLVL.

Turning to this clone: The junction departs from germline at one end; a sequencing error may be responsible. V and J are TRBV4-2 and TRBJ1-6; possibly TRBD1 for D (5 bases). CDR1 and CDR2 from the germline V gene are LGHNA and YNFKEQ. There are 14 residues in the CDR3. The CDR3 DNA sequence: TGTGCCACCAGCCGACAGCCCGATAATTCACCCCTCCACTTT. Its protein is CATSRQPDNSPLHF.

This chain connects TRBV6-6 to TRBJ1-5; the D is unclear. Germline V gene sequence: CDR1 MNHNY, CDR2 SVGAGI (reference sequence). This CDR3 is 14 amino acids long. The germline V and J ends were trimmed by 6 bases and 5 bases, with 14 bases remaining between them. The chain's CDR3 is CASRITAGDQPQHF. The CDR3 DNA follows: TGTGCCAGCAGAATCACGGCCGGGGATCAGCCCCAGCATTTT.

The J gene is TRBJ2-7, the V gene TRBV14; unclear D gene. The CDR3 sequence is 13 residues long. V was trimmed by 0 bases and J by 6 bases, leaving 9 bases between them. Germline V lookup: CDR1 SGHDN, CDR2 FVKESK. CDR3 amino acids: CASSQEAQVEQYF. The DNA for the CDR3 is TGTGCCAGCAGCCAAGAGGCGCAGGTCGAGCAGTACTTC.

The chain combines TRBV5-1 with TRBJ1-1, with TRBD1 identical over 7 bases. The V segment lost 4 bases and the J segment 4 bases; nucleotides outside the gene matches: 10. Germline V CDR1 and CDR2: SGHRS, YFSETQ. This CDR3 is built from 15 residues. In DNA, the CDR3 is TGCGCCAGCAGCGGTGGACAGGCAGGCGGCACTGAAGCTTTCTTT. Protein product: CASSGGQAGGTEAFF.

The chain employs TRBV2 and TRBJ2-7, with D possibly TRBD2 on 6 matching bases. The CDR3 is 12 residues long. Trimming pared 8 bases from V and 2 bases from J, leaving 10 bases between. CDR1 is SNHLY, CDR2 FYNNEI, per germline. CDR3 protein: CASLAHPYEQYF. For the CDR3, the DNA is TGTGCCAGCCTAGCGCATCCCTACGAGCAGTACTTC.

V gene TRBV11-3 combines with J gene TRBJ2-7; a weak D match, TRBD2 (6 bases). The length of the CDR3 is 12 residues. Trimming took 5 bases from V and 4 from J, leaving 9 bases between them. Germline V gene data show CDR1 as SGHNT and CDR2 as YENEEA. CDR3 in amino acids: CASSPSGYEQYF. The CDR3 bases are TGTGCCAGCAGCCCAAGCGGGTACGAGCAGTACTTC. The entire variable domain, with the rest obtained from reference TRBV11-3 and TRBJ2-7, is as follows: EAGVVQSPRYKIIEKKQPVAFWCNPISGHNTLYWYLQNLGQGPELLIRYENEEAVDDSQLPKDRFSAERLKGVDSTLKIQPAELGDSAVYLCASSPSGYEQYFGPGTRLTVT.

By frequency in the sample, this clone is medium-sized. The chain combines TRBV6-6 with TRBJ2-3; 8 bases line up with TRBD2. CDR1 is MNHNY, CDR2 SVGAGI, per germline (reference sequence). This CDR3 is 14 amino acids long. V lost 11 bases to trimming and J lost 4 bases; unmatched junction nucleotides: 11. The CDR3, as DNA: TGTGCCGGGGGCAGCGGGAGAGGGTCAGATACGCAGTATTTT. It codes for CAGGSGRGSDTQYF.

In its sample, this clone was seen once. The J gene is TRBJ1-3, the V gene TRBV5-1; 8 bases line up with TRBD1. The J segment lost 0 bases and the V segment lost 4 bases, leaving 6 bases of the junction unmatched. This CDR3 spans 16 amino acids. From germline, CDR1 is SGHRS and CDR2 YFSETQ. CDR3 sequence (DNA): TGCGCCAGCAGCGTGGGACAGGCTAGCTCTGGAAACACCATATATTTT. Translating it yields CASSVGQASSGNTIYF.

This rearrangement joins TRBV5-1 to TRBJ1-5; D is unresolved. This CDR3 contains 11 residues. V lost 9 bases, J lost 7 bases, and 11 bases lay in between. Germline V gives CDR1 SGHRS, CDR2 YFSETQ. The CDR3 DNA reads TGCGCCACCTTCTCCGGGCAGCCCCAGCATTTT. It is translated as CATFSGQPQHF.

The rearrangement links TRBV10-3 to TRBJ1-6, with 9 nucleotides matching TRBD1. Germline assignment: CDR1 ENHRY and CDR2 SYGVKD. V dropped 3 bases and J dropped 7; count of bases not matched to a gene: 7. The CDR3 is 16 amino acids. In DNA form, the CDR3 reads TGTGCCATCAGTGACTCCAGGGGACAGGGAAATTCACCCCTCCACTTT. It yields the protein CAISDSRGQGNSPLHF.

V and J are TRBV4-2 and TRBJ2-1; 16 bases map to TRBD2. The junction had 21 bases not matched to a gene; V was cut back by 4 bases and J by 6 bases. CDR1 is LGHNA, CDR2 YNFKEQ, per germline. The CDR3 covers 22 residues. The CDR3 loop is CASSRLGETGLAGGPLGNEQFF. DNA for the CDR3: TGTGCCAGCAGCCGGCTGGGGGAAACGGGACTAGCGGGAGGGCCTTTAGGCAATGAGCAGTTCTTC.

This clone was observed a few times. The rearrangement uses TRBV11-3 and TRBJ2-1, with TRBD1 matching over 7 bases. Germline CDR1 and CDR2: SGHNT and YENEEA. The V segment lost 5 bases and the J segment 6 bases; nucleotides outside the gene matches: 7. This CDR3 spans 14 amino acids. The CDR3 protein is CASSPTGMRNEQFF. As DNA, the CDR3 is TGTGCCAGCAGCCCGACAGGGATGCGCAATGAGCAGTTCTTC.

The J gene is TRBJ2-1, the V gene TRBV5-1; 8 bases align to TRBD2. V lost 3 bases to trimming and J lost 7 bases; unmatched junction nucleotides: 12. Germline loops: CDR1 SGHRS, CDR2 YFSETQ. This CDR3 spans 16 amino acids. CDR3 nucleotides: TGCGCCAGCAGCTATGGCCAAGCGGGAGTACCAAATGAGCAGTTCTTC. Translated: CASSYGQAGVPNEQFF.